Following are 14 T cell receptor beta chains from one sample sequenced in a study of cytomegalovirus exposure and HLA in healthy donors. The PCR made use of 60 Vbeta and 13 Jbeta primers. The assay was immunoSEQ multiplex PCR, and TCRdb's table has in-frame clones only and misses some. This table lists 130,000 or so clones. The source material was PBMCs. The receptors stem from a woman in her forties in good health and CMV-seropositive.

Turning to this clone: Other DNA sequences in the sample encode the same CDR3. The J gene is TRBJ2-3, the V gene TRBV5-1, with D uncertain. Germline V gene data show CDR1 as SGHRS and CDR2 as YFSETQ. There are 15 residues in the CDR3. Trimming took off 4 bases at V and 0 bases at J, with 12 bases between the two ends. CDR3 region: CASSPDTTSTDTQYF. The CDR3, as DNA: TGCGCCAGCAGCCCCGACACCACTAGCACAGATACGCAGTATTTT.

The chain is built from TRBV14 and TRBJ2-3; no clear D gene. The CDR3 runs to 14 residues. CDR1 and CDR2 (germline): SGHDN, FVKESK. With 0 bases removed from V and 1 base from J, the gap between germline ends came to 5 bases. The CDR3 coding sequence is TGTGCCAGCAGCCAAGATCCTGGCACAGATACGCAGTATTTT. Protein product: CASSQDPGTDTQYF.

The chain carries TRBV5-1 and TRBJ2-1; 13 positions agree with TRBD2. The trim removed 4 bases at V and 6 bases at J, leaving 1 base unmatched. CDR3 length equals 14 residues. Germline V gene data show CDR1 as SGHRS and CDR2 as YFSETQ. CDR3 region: CASSRTSGSNEQFF. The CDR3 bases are TGCGCCAGCAGCCGGACTAGCGGGAGCAATGAGCAGTTCTTC.

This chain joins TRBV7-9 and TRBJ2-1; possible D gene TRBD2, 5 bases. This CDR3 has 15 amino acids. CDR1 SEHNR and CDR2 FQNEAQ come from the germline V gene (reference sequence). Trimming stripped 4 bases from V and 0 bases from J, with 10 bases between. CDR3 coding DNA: TGTGCCAGCAGCTGGACTGAGGGCTCCTACAATGAGCAGTTCTTC. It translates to CASSWTEGSYNEQFF.

This chain's CDR3 is CASSLRGSAPLTYNEQFF. The CDR3 coding sequence is TGTGCCAGCAGCTTAAGAGGGAGTGCCCCCCTTACTTACAATGAGCAGTTCTTC. The chain carries TRBV7-6 and TRBJ2-1; tentative D call: TRBD2 (5 bases). This CDR3 comprises 18 residues. The germline CDR1 and CDR2 sequences are SGHVS and FNYEAQ. Trimming stripped 2 bases from V and 4 bases from J, with 21 bases between.

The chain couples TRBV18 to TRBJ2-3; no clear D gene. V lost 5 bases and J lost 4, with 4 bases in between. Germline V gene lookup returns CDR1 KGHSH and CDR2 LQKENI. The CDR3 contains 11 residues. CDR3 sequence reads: CASSTADTQYF. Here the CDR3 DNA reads TGTGCCAGCTCAACAGCAGATACGCAGTATTTT.

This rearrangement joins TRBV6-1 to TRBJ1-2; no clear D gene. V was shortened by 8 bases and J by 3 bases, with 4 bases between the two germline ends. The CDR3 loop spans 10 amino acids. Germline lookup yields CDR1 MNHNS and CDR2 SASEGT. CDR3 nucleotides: TGTGCCAGCGCGGACTATGGCTACACCTTC. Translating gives CASADYGYTF.

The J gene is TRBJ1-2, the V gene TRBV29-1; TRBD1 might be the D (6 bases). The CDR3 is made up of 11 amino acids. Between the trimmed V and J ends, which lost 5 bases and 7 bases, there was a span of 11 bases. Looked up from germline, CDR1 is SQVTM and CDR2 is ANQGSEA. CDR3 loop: CSVRTASGYTF. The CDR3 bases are TGCAGCGTTAGGACAGCCTCTGGCTACACCTTC. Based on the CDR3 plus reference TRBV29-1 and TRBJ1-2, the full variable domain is SAVISQKPSRDICQRGTSLTIQCQVDSQVTMMFWYRQQPGQSLTLIATANQGSEATYESGFVIDKFPISRPNLTFSTLTVSNMSPEDSSIYLCSVRTASGYTFGSGTRLTVV.

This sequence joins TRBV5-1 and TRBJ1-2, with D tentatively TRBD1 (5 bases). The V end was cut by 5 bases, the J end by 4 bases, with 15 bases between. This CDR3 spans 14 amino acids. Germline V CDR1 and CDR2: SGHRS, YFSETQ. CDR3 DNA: TGCGCCAGCAGTCTCCGACAGCTTCCCTATGGCTACACCTTC. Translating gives CASSLRQLPYGYTF.

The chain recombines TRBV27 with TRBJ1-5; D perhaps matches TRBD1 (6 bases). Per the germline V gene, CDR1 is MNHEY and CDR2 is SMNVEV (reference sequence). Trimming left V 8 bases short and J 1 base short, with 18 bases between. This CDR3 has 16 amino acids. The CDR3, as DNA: TGTGCCAGCGGCCCCAACAGGGAAGAAAGCAATCAGCCCCAGCATTTT. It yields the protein CASGPNREESNQPQHF.

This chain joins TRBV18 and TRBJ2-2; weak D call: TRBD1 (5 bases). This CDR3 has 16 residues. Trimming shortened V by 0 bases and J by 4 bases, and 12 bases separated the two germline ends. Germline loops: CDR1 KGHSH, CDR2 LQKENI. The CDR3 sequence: CASSPPMTASTGELFF. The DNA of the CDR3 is TGTGCCAGCTCACCACCGATGACAGCCTCCACCGGGGAGCTGTTTTTT.

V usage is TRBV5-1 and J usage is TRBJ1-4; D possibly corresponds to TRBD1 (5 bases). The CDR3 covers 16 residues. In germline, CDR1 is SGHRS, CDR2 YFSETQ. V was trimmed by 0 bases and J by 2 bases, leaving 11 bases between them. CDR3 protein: CASSLAPAGTNEKLFF. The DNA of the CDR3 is TGCGCCAGCAGCTTGGCGCCGGCAGGGACTAATGAAAAACTGTTTTTT. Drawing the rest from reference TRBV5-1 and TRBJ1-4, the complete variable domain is KAGVTQTPRYLIKTRGQQVTLSCSPISGHRSVSWYQQTPGQGLQFLFEYFSETQRNKGNFPGRFSGRQFSNSRSEMNVSTLELGDSALYLCASSLAPAGTNEKLFFGSGTQLSVL.

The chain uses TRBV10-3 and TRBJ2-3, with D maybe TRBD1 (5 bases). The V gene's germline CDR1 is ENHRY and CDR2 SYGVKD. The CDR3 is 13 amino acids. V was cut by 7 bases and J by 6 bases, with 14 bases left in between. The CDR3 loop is CAITSDRYDTQYF. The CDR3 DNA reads TGTGCCATCACGTCAGACAGATACGATACGCAGTATTTT.

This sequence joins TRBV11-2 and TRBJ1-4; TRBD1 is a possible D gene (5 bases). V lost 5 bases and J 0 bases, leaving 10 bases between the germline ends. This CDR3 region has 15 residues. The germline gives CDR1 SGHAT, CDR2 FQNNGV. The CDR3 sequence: CASSGGTATNEKLFF. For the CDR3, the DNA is TGTGCCAGCAGCGGGGGGACGGCAACTAATGAAAAACTGTTTTTT.